The next 11 T cell receptor beta chains were all read from a single sample in a study of identical twins. TCRdb re-derived calls from the 5' RACE reads in MiXCR, one entry per CDR3 protein. The profile shows roughly 1,500,000 distinct CDR3 sequences, around 29% of them singletons. Sequenced: cord blood. These receptors were collected from a newborn girl in good health.

The chain couples TRBV20-1 to TRBJ1-1; 11 bases line up with TRBD1. V lost 3 bases, J lost 6 bases, and 3 bases stayed unmatched. The germline gives CDR1 DFQATT, CDR2 SNEGSKA (reference sequence). This CDR3 has 13 amino acids. CDR3 sequence (DNA): TGCAGTGCTAGGCGGACAGGGGGCCCTGAAGCTTTCTTT. Residues: CSARRTGGPEAFF.

This clonotype was observed at least ten times. V usage is TRBV7-2 and J usage is TRBJ2-3, with D perhaps assigned TRBD1 or TRBD2 (5 bases each). The CDR3 is made up of 19 amino acids. The V end was cut by 1 base, the J end by 2 bases, with 22 bases between. Germline V gene data show CDR1 as SGHTA and CDR2 as FQGNSA. CDR3 in DNA: TGTGCCAGCAGCTTAGTGAGGCAAACGCCGGGGCAAACCACAGATACGCAGTATTTT. This gives the protein CASSLVRQTPGQTTDTQYF.

As for this clonotype: The junction differs from germline at one of its ends, possibly a read error. The rearrangement uses TRBV4-2 and TRBJ2-7; D could derive from TRBD1 or TRBD2 (5 bases each). Germline V gene sequence: CDR1 LGHNA, CDR2 YNFKEQ. The CDR3 extends over 15 amino acids. CDR3 residues: CASSQGRDASCEQYF. The CDR3 DNA reads TGTGCCAGCAGCCAAGGCCGGGACGCCTCCTGCGAGCAGTACTTC.

The chain has TRBV6-6 and TRBJ2-1; D possibly corresponds to TRBD1 (6 bases). With 5 bases removed from V and 6 bases from J, the gap between germline ends came to 8 bases. The CDR3 extends over 12 amino acids. Germline loops: CDR1 MNHNY, CDR2 SVGAGI (reference sequence). CDR3 region: CASSTDSNEQFF. In DNA, the CDR3 is TGTGCCAGCAGTACGGACAGCAATGAGCAGTTCTTC.

This chain uses TRBV24-1 with TRBJ1-2, with D perhaps matching TRBD1 (6 bases). V shed 1 base and J shed 1 base, with 9 bases lying between them. Germline V gene data show CDR1 as KGHDR and CDR2 as SFDVKD. The CDR3 contains 15 residues. In DNA form, the CDR3 reads TGTGCCACCAGTGATTTCAGGGGTGGTAACTATGGCTACACCTTC. Its protein is CATSDFRGGNYGYTF.

The V call is TRBV3-1, the J call TRBJ2-7, with D unresolved. This CDR3 comprises 15 residues. The germline V gene has CDR1 LGHDT and CDR2 YNNKEL (reference sequence). Trimming took 0 bases from V and 0 from J, leaving 9 bases between them. Written as DNA, the CDR3 is TGTGCCAGCAGCCAAGACCCGGGTTTCTCCTACGAGCAGTACTTC. This gives the protein CASSQDPGFSYEQYF.

The gene calls are TRBV18 and TRBJ2-7; D perhaps matches TRBD2 (5 bases). Trimming took off 6 bases at V and 3 bases at J, with 18 bases between the two ends. This CDR3 contains 15 residues. The germline V gene encodes CDR1 KGHSH and CDR2 LQKENI. The CDR3 here is CASSPDVGSVYEQYF. The CDR3 DNA reads as TGTGCCAGCTCTCCCGACGTAGGTAGCGTCTACGAGCAGTACTTC. The variable domain in full, with the rest retrieved from reference TRBV18 and TRBJ2-7, is NAGVMQNPRHLVRRRGQEARLRCSPMKGHSHVYWYRQLPEEGLKFMVYLQKENIIDESGMPKERFSAEFPKEGPSILRIQQVVRGDSAAYFCASSPDVGSVYEQYFGPGTRLTVT.

The J gene is TRBJ2-1, the V gene TRBV20-1; D may be TRBD2 (6 bases). The DNA end is a closer match to TRBJ2-7, so the J assignment may be wrong. CDR1 is DFQATT and CDR2 is SNEGSKA in the germline V gene (reference sequence). The CDR3 sequence is 15 residues long. CDR3 in DNA: TGCAGTGCTAGAGCGCTAGCGCTCTCCTACAATGAGCAGTACTTC. It specifies CSARALALSYNEQYF.

A note on this clonotype: A read error may account for a junction end that differs from germline. The chain joins TRBV20-1 to TRBJ2-2; 9 bases fit TRBD1. The length of the CDR3 is 15 residues. Germline CDR1 is DFQATT and CDR2 is SNEGSKA (reference sequence). CDR3 sequence (DNA): TGCAGTGCCGGCCGGACAGGGGCGAAGACCGGGGAGCTGTTTTTT. This sequence encodes CSAGRTGAKTGELFF.

This chain links TRBV20-1 with TRBJ1-5; 9 nucleotides align to TRBD1. The CDR3 length is 19 residues. The J segment lost 2 bases and the V segment lost 5 bases, leaving 19 bases of the junction unmatched. Germline CDR1 DFQATT, CDR2 SNEGSKA (reference sequence). The CDR3 is CSAFLLGTGKGWGNQPQHF. CDR3 in DNA: TGCAGTGCTTTTCTACTCGGGACAGGGAAAGGATGGGGCAATCAGCCCCAGCATTTT.

The gene calls are TRBV5-1 and TRBJ2-1, with 7 positions matching TRBD2. The CDR3 covers 13 residues. Germline V lookup: CDR1 SGHRS, CDR2 YFSETQ. The ends lost 5 bases at V and 2 bases at J; junction bases unmatched: 1. CDR3 sequence (DNA): TGCGCCAGCAGAGCGGGACCCTACAATGAGCAGTTCTTC. Amino acid sequence: CASRAGPYNEQFF.